This is a list of T cell receptor beta chains from one sample in a study of blood T cells in healthy people across ages. Each CDR3 protein is one row after TCRdb ran MiXCR on the 5' RACE reads. In the table there are roughly 640,000 distinct CDR3 sequences, approximately 30% of which are singletons. Sequencing was carried out using blood. Receptors originate from a woman older than 75 in good health. Each CDR3 is given with its conserved first and last residue. The order of the fields is D gene, clone size, J gene, V gene, CDR3 protein, CDR3 DNA. The D gene is left open where the match is weak. Size is stated for part of the rows, as once, few or many counts, or as a class when the clone is expanded.

D gene: .; clone size: .; J gene: TRBJ1-2; V gene: TRBV11-2; CDR3 protein: CASSLAGEGYTF; CDR3 DNA: TGTGCCAGCAGCTTAGCAGGGGAAGGCTACACCTTC
D gene: .; clone size: few; J gene: TRBJ2-5; V gene: TRBV5-1; CDR3 protein: CASSSLQGTSTQYF; CDR3 DNA: TGCGCCAGCAGCTCCCTGCAGGGGACGTCGACCCAGTACTTC
D gene: .; clone size: many; J gene: TRBJ2-1; V gene: TRBV7-2; CDR3 protein: CASSLDGGLINEQFF; CDR3 DNA: TGTGCCAGCAGCTTAGACGGGGGCCTGATCAATGAGCAGTTCTTC
D gene: .; clone size: many; J gene: TRBJ1-2; V gene: TRBV6-2/TRBV6-3; CDR3 protein: CASRPQGPEGGYTF; CDR3 DNA: TGTGCCAGCAGGCCACAGGGACCAGAGGGAGGTTACACCTTC
D gene: .; clone size: .; J gene: TRBJ2-3; V gene: TRBV30; CDR3 protein: CAWTTKGSGTQYF; CDR3 DNA: TGTGCCTGGACCACCAAGGGGAGTGGTACGCAGTATTTT
D gene: TRBD1; clone size: .; J gene: TRBJ1-2; V gene: TRBV12-3/TRBV12-4; CDR3 protein: CASSPTGVPGGYTF; CDR3 DNA: TGTGCCAGCAGTCCGACAGGGGTCCCCGGTGGCTACACCTTC
D gene: .; clone size: many; J gene: TRBJ1-2; V gene: TRBV27; CDR3 protein: CASSLGRGQPGYTF; CDR3 DNA: TGTGCCAGCAGTTTGGGCAGGGGCCAGCCTGGCTACACCTTC
D gene: .; clone size: few; J gene: TRBJ2-3; V gene: TRBV25-1; CDR3 protein: CASSDLTLGKSTQYF; CDR3 DNA: TGTGCCAGCAGTGACCTAACCCTGGGGAAGAGTACGCAGTATTTT
D gene: .; clone size: .; J gene: TRBJ1-4; V gene: TRBV30; CDR3 protein: CAWRGMHEKLFF; CDR3 DNA: TGTGCCTGGCGGGGGATGCATGAAAAACTGTTTTTT
D gene: TRBD2; clone size: few; J gene: TRBJ2-3; V gene: TRBV7-3; CDR3 protein: CASSILAGVVTDTQYF; CDR3 DNA: TGTGCCAGCAGCATTTTAGCGGGGGTTGTCACAGATACGCAGTATTTT
D gene: TRBD1; clone size: many; J gene: TRBJ1-2; V gene: TRBV7-2; CDR3 protein: CASSLAFTGANYGYTF; CDR3 DNA: TGTGCCAGCAGCTTAGCGTTCACAGGGGCGAACTATGGCTACACCTTC
D gene: .; clone size: many; J gene: TRBJ1-4; V gene: TRBV20-1; CDR3 protein: CSAHRENEKLFF; CDR3 DNA: TGCAGTGCCCACAGGGAAAATGAAAAACTGTTTTTT
D gene: TRBD2; clone size: many; J gene: TRBJ2-5; V gene: TRBV6-5; CDR3 protein: CASTLQSGGALETQYF; CDR3 DNA: TGTGCCAGCACCTTACAGAGCGGGGGGGCACTGGAGACCCAGTACTTC
D gene: TRBD2; clone size: many; J gene: TRBJ2-3; V gene: TRBV20-1; CDR3 protein: CSAPPRLAGALSTDTQYF; CDR3 DNA: TGCAGTGCTCCGCCCCGACTAGCGGGGGCCTTAAGCACAGATACGCAGTATTTT
D gene: TRBD2; clone size: many; J gene: TRBJ2-1; V gene: TRBV20-1; CDR3 protein: CSASAGTRAYNEQFF; CDR3 DNA: TGCAGTGCTAGTGCCGGGACTAGAGCCTACAATGAGCAGTTCTTC
D gene: TRBD2; clone size: many; J gene: TRBJ2-7; V gene: TRBV18; CDR3 protein: CASSLGGGSSYEQYF; CDR3 DNA: TGTGCCAGCTCACTGGGCGGGGGGTCGTCCTACGAGCAGTACTTC
D gene: TRBD2; clone size: few; J gene: TRBJ2-3; V gene: TRBV20-1; CDR3 protein: CSANPYGGGGRYTQYF; CDR3 DNA: TGCAGTGCAAACCCTTACGGGGGGGGAGGCAGGTATACGCAGTATTTT
D gene: TRBD2; clone size: .; J gene: TRBJ2-7; V gene: TRBV27; CDR3 protein: CASRRGASGSYEQYF; CDR3 DNA: TGTGCCAGCAGGCGCGGGGCTAGCGGGAGCTACGAGCAGTACTTC
D gene: .; clone size: many; J gene: TRBJ1-6; V gene: TRBV6-2/TRBV6-3; CDR3 protein: CASSGLFSNSPLHF; CDR3 DNA: TGTGCCAGCAGCGGACTTTTTTCTAATTCACCCCTCCACTTT
D gene: .; clone size: many; J gene: TRBJ2-1; V gene: TRBV10-3; CDR3 protein: CAISESPAGYNEQFF; CDR3 DNA: TGTGCCATCAGTGAGTCGCCTGCCGGGTACAATGAGCAGTTCTTC
D gene: .; clone size: .; J gene: TRBJ1-6; V gene: TRBV6-5; CDR3 protein: CASSSEKGGYSPLHF; CDR3 DNA: TGTGCCAGCAGTTCCGAAAAAGGGGGGTATTCACCCCTCCACTTT
D gene: .; clone size: many; J gene: TRBJ2-2; V gene: TRBV12-3/TRBV12-4; CDR3 protein: CASSLVHGDGELFF; CDR3 DNA: TGTGCCAGCAGTTTAGTCCACGGGGACGGGGAGCTGTTTTTT
D gene: .; clone size: .; J gene: TRBJ1-1; V gene: TRBV7-6; CDR3 protein: CASSRYGAGPNTEAFF; CDR3 DNA: TGTGCCAGCAGCCGTTATGGCGCGGGACCCAACACTGAAGCTTTCTTT
D gene: .; clone size: many; J gene: TRBJ2-3; V gene: TRBV4-1; CDR3 protein: CASSQPLSALSFTDTQYF; CDR3 DNA: TGCGCCAGCAGCCAACCCCTATCGGCCCTCTCCTTCACAGATACGCAGTATTTT
D gene: .; clone size: many; J gene: TRBJ1-4; V gene: TRBV6-5; CDR3 protein: CASSLGTVANEKLFF; CDR3 DNA: TGTGCCAGCAGCCTGGGGACTGTGGCTAATGAAAAACTGTTTTTT
D gene: .; clone size: .; J gene: TRBJ2-7; V gene: TRBV7-2; CDR3 protein: CASSWTVSYEQYF; CDR3 DNA: TGTGCCAGCAGCTGGACGGTCTCCTACGAGCAGTACTTC
D gene: TRBD2; clone size: many; J gene: TRBJ2-5; V gene: TRBV12-3/TRBV12-4; CDR3 protein: CASSFTGGPETQYF; CDR3 DNA: TGTGCCAGCAGTTTCACGGGGGGGCCCGAGACCCAGTACTTC
D gene: TRBD1; clone size: few; J gene: TRBJ1-6; V gene: TRBV5-1; CDR3 protein: CASSRWDRENSPLHF; CDR3 DNA: TGCGCCAGCAGCCGATGGGACAGGGAGAATTCACCCCTCCACTTT
D gene: .; clone size: few; J gene: TRBJ2-3; V gene: TRBV5-5; CDR3 protein: CASSFHPPRRTDDTDTQYF; CDR3 DNA: TGTGCCAGCAGCTTCCATCCCCCTAGGCGGACCGACGACACAGATACGCAGTATTTT
D gene: .; clone size: many; J gene: TRBJ2-3; V gene: TRBV20-1; CDR3 protein: CSAREPTGWTDTQYF; CDR3 DNA: TGCAGTGCTAGAGAGCCCACGGGTTGGACAGATACGCAGTATTTT
D gene: .; clone size: many; J gene: TRBJ1-5; V gene: TRBV24-1; CDR3 protein: CATSDYRVSQPQHF; CDR3 DNA: TGTGCCACCAGTGATTACCGGGTTAGTCAGCCCCAGCATTTT
D gene: TRBD2; clone size: few; J gene: TRBJ2-7; V gene: TRBV11-3; CDR3 protein: CASSSYGRGEQYF; CDR3 DNA: TGTGCCAGCAGCTCGTACGGGAGGGGCGAGCAGTACTTC